This T cell receptor beta chain was retrieved from a study of blood T cell repertoires in COVID-19. At the level of the study: Both acute and convalescent COVID-19 samples were obtained from the United States, Italy and Spain. PBMCs, B-cell-depleted T cells, or T cells were the source of the cDNA or gDNA that made up the material.

This clone was detected once. Assay: immunoSEQ multiplex PCR; the TCRdb copy retains only in-frame clones and omits some. The sample lists tens of thousands of clones, less than 95% occurring once. The TCR comes from a man in his 70s with acute or convalescent COVID-19. The sample comprised peripheral blood.

Written as DNA, the CDR3 is TGTGCCACCAGTGATTATGGGGGGGCCCAGTACTTC. Protein: CATSDYGGAQYF. The chain joins TRBV24-1 to TRBJ2-5; 7 bases align to TRBD2. Trimming removed 2 bases from V and 9 bases from J; junction bases left unmatched: 2. CDR1 KGHDR and CDR2 SFDVKD come from the germline V gene. This CDR3 has 12 amino acids.